The clone carrying this TCR beta chain occurred many times. Its antigen is undetermined. This sample was included in a study of identical twins. Study-wide results and caveats: Models underpredicted monozygotic twin sharing of out-of-frame TCR alpha. Invariant MAIT and iNKT cells are populations that could partly confound zero-insertion analyses. Insertion counts were lower in abundant cord blood beta clonotypes, a trend that memory repertoires did not show.

MiXCR, run by TCRdb on the 5' RACE reads, gives a single entry per CDR3 protein. This table holds about 240,000 distinct CDR3 sequences, approximately 7.3% found once. CDR3 size: 15 residues. In germline, CDR1 is DFQATT, CDR2 SNEGSKA (reference sequence). Trimming left V 1 base short and J 0 bases short, with 13 bases between. The same data also contributed to another study, on yellow fever vaccine responses in identical twins. That paper notes: Reports say the vaccine T cell response in twins looked partly convergent and partly personalized.

This sequence was found in a woman between 18 and 30 years old in good health. Sample: CD8+ T cells sorted from blood. This rearrangement joins TRBV20-1 to TRBJ2-7; weak D call: TRBD2 (5 bases). The CDR3 coding sequence is TGCAGTGCTAGAGTTTCCGGCGGGTACTCCTACGAGCAGTACTTC. It yields the protein CSARVSGGYSYEQYF.